This T cell receptor beta chain derives from a study of blood T cell repertoires in COVID-19. Study at large: Samples representing acute and convalescent COVID-19 were sourced from the United States, Italy and Spain. Nucleic acid was either cDNA or gDNA, and it came from T cells, B-cell-depleted T cells, or PBMCs.

Authors' analysis steps: Reference gene primer amplification yielded estimated nucleated cell counts. The data were produced by immunoSEQ multiplex PCR, yet TCRdb's version contains in-frame clones alone and is incomplete. D and trimming come from the DNA, and the V and J calls and clone size come from that table. The data contain roughly 30,000 clones, around 88% of them singletons. The junction had 10 bases not matched to a gene; V was cut back by 2 bases and J by 4 bases. Per germline, CDR1 ENHRY and CDR2 SYGVKD. CDR3 size: 18 residues. This TCR came from a human donor in a cohort sampled during active COVID-19. Sequencing was performed on peripheral blood. The J gene is TRBJ2-3, the V gene TRBV10-3, with TRBD2 matching over 12 bases. The CDR3 DNA reads as TGTGCCATCAGTGAGCCCTCGACTAGCGGGAGTACGGCAGATACGCAGTATTTT. Its protein product is CAISEPSTSGSTADTQYF.